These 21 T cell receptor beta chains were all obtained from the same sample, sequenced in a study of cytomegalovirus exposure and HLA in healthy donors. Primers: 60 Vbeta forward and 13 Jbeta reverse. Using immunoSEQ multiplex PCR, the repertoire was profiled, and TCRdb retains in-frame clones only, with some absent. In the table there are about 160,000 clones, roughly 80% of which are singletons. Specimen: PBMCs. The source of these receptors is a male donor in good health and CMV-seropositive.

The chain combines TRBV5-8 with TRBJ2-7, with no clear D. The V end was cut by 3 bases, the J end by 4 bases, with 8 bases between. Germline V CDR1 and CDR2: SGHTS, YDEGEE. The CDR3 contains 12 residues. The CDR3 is CASSSSFYEQYF. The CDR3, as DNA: TGTGCCAGCAGCTCCTCCTTTTACGAGCAGTACTTC.

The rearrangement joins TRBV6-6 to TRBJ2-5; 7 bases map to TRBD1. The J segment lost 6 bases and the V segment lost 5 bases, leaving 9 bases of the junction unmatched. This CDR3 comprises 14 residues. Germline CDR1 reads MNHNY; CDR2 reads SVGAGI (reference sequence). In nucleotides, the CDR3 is TGTGCCAGCAGTACCTCAGGGGGAATGCAGACCCAGTACTTC. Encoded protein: CASSTSGGMQTQYF.

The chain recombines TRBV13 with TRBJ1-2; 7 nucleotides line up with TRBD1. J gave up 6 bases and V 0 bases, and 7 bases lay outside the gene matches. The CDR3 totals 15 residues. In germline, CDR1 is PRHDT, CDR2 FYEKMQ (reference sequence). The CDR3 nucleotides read TGTGCCAGCAGCTTAGGACCGGGACAGAGGAATGGCTACACCTTC. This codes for CASSLGPGQRNGYTF.

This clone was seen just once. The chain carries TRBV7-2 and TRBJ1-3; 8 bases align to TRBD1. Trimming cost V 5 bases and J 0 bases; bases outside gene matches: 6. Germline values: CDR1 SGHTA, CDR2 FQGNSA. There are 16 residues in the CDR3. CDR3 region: CASSAQGVSSGNTIYF. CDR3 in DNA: TGTGCCAGCAGCGCACAGGGGGTTAGCTCTGGAAACACCATATATTTT.

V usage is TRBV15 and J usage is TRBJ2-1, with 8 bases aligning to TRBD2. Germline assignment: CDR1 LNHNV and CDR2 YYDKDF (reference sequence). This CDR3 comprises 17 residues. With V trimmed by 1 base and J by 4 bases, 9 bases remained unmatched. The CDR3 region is CATSRGRAGGQYNEQFF. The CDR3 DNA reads TGTGCCACCAGCAGAGGGAGGGCGGGAGGCCAATACAATGAGCAGTTCTTC.

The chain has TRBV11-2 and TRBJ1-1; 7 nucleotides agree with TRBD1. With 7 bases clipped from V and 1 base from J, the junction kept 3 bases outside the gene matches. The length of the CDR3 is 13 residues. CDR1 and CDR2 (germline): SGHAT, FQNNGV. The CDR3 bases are TGTGCCAGCACCAGGGACAGGAACACTGAAGCTTTCTTT. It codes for CASTRDRNTEAFF.

CDR3 sequence: CASSVTDSHGNTIYF. As DNA, the CDR3 is TGTGCCAGCAGCGTAACGGACAGTCATGGAAACACCATATATTTT. The rearrangement uses TRBV9 and TRBJ1-3; perhaps TRBD1 as D (6 bases). CDR3 size: 15 residues. From germline, CDR1 is SGDLS and CDR2 YYNGEE. V was trimmed by 1 base and J by 3 bases, leaving 11 bases between them.

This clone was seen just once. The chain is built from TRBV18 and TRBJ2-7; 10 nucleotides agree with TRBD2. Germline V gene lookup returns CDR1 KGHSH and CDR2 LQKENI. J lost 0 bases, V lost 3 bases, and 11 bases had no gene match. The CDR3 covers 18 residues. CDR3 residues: CASSPIQPSGSFSYEQYF. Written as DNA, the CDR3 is TGTGCCAGCTCACCGATACAGCCTAGCGGGAGTTTCTCCTACGAGCAGTACTTC.

The CDR3 bases are TGTGCCAGCAGTCCCTCCGGCGGGGGAGGCACAGATACGCAGTATTTT. Protein sequence: CASSPSGGGGTDTQYF. This sequence joins TRBV7-9 and TRBJ2-3; the match to TRBD2 covers 7 bases. Germline-derived CDR1 and CDR2 are SEHNR and FQNEAQ (reference sequence). The junction had 10 bases not matched to a gene; V was cut back by 6 bases and J by 1 base. The CDR3 is 16 residues long.

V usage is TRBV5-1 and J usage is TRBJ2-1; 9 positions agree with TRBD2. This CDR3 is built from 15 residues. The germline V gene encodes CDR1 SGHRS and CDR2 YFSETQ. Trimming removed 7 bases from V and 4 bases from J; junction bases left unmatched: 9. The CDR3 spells CASSLRSGGYNEQFF. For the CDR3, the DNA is TGCGCCAGCTCCCTCCGCAGCGGGGGGTACAATGAGCAGTTCTTC.

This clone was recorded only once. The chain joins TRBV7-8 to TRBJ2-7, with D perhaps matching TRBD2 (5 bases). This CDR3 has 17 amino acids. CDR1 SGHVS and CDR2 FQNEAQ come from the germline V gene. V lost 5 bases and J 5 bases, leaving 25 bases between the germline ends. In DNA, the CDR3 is TGTGCCAGCAGCCGGAGAACGGACTCCCGGCGGTTCGACGAGCAGTACTTC. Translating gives CASSRRTDSRRFDEQYF.

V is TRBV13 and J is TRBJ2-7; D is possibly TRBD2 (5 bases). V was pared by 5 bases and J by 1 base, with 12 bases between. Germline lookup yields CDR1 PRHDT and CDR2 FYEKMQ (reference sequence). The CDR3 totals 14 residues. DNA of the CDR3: TGTGCCAGCAGCGGAGGCGAGGGTTCCTACGAGCAGTACTTC. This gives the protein CASSGGEGSYEQYF.

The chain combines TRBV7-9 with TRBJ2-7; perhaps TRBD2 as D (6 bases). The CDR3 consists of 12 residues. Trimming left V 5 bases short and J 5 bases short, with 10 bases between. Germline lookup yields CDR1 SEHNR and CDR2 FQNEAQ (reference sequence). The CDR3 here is CASSPRGNEQYF. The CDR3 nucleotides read TGTGCCAGCAGCCCACGGGGGAACGAGCAGTACTTC. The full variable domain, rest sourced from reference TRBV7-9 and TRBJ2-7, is DTGVSQNPRHKITKRGQNVTFRCDPISEHNRLYWYRQTLGQGPEFLTYFQNEAQLEKSRLLSDRFSAERPKGSFSTLEIQRTEQGDSAMYLCASSPRGNEQYFGPGTRLTVT.

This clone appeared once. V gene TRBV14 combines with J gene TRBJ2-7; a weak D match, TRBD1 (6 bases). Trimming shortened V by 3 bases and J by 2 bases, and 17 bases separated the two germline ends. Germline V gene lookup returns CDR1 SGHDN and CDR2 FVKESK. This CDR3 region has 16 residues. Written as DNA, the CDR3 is TGTGCCAGCAGCCATGTGGGTCCAGACAGGCCCTACGAGCAGTACTTC. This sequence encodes CASSHVGPDRPYEQYF.

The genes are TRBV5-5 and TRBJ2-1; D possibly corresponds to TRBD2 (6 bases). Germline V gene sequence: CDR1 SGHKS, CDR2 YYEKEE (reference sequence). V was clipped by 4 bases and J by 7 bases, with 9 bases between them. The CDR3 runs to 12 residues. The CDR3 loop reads CASSARGNEQFF. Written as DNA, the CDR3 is TGTGCCAGCAGCGCCCGGGGGAATGAGCAGTTCTTC.

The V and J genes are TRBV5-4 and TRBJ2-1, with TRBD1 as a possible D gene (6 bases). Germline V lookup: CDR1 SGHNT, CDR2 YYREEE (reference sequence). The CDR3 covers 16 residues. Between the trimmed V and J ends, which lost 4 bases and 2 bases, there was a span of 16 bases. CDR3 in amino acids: CASSVSGTKPYNEQFF. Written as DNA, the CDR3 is TGTGCCAGCAGCGTATCCGGGACAAAGCCCTACAATGAGCAGTTCTTC.

The CDR3 sequence is CASSLEGQGGDGYTF. The CDR3 DNA is TGTGCCAGCAGCTTAGAGGGACAGGGGGGCGATGGCTACACCTTC. The V call is TRBV7-9, the J call TRBJ1-2; 11 bases fit TRBD1. Per germline, CDR1 SEHNR and CDR2 FQNEAQ (reference sequence). The CDR3 consists of 15 residues. Trimming took 1 base from V and 6 from J; bases not matched to a gene: 4.

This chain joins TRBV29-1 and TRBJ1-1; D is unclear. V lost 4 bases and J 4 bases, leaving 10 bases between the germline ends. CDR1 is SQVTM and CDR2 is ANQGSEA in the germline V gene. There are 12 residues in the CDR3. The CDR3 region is CSVGNPGTEAFF. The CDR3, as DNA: TGCAGCGTTGGGAACCCAGGCACTGAAGCTTTCTTT.

CDR3 loop: CAIRHGTSGTYEQYF. The CDR3 DNA follows: TGTGCCATCAGACACGGGACTAGCGGGACCTACGAGCAGTACTTC. The gene calls are TRBV10-3 and TRBJ2-7; the match to TRBD2 covers 13 bases. V was clipped by 6 bases and J by 2 bases; unmatched bases: 4. CDR3 length equals 15 residues. In germline, CDR1 is ENHRY, CDR2 SYGVKD.

CDR3 sequence: CAWSVRGGQPQHF. For the CDR3, the DNA is TGTGCCTGGAGTGTCCGGGGTGGGCAGCCCCAGCATTTT. The genes are TRBV30 and TRBJ1-5; D ambiguous. Trimming took 0 bases from V and 7 from J, leaving 10 bases between them. The CDR3 has 13 amino acids. Germline V gene sequence: CDR1 GTSNPN, CDR2 SVGIG (reference sequence).

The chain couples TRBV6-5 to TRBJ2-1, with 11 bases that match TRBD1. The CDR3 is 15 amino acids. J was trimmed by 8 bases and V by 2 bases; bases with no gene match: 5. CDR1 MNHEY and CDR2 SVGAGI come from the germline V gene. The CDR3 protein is CASSYLDRGHHEQFF. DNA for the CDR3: TGTGCCAGCAGTTACCTGGACAGGGGGCACCATGAGCAGTTCTTC.